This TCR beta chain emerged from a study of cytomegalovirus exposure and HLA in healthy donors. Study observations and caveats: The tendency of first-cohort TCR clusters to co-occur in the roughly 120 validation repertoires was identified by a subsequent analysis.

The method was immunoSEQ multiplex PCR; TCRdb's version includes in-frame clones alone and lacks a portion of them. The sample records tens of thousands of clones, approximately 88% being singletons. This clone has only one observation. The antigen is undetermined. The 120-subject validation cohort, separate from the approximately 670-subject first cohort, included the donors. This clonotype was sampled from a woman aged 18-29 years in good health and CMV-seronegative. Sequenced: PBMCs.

The CDR3 DNA follows: TGTGCCAGCAGTTACCCTATCCGGACTTCCAATGAGCAGTTCTTC. Translating it yields CASSYPIRTSNEQFF. The rearrangement joins TRBV6-5 to TRBJ2-1; the D gene is possibly TRBD2 (5 bases). Between the trimmed V and J ends, which lost 2 bases and 6 bases, there was a span of 14 bases. CDR3 size: 15 residues. Germline V gives CDR1 MNHEY, CDR2 SVGAGI.